These 9 T cell receptor beta chains originate from one sample sequenced in a study of identical twins. Each CDR3 protein gets one entry after TCRdb re-called the 5' RACE reads with MiXCR. Here the sample spans 690,000 or so distinct CDR3 sequences, 5.5% to 7.5% being singletons. The material sequenced was naive T cells sorted from blood. The receptors here all came from a man younger than 35 in good health.

The V gene is TRBV4-1, the J gene TRBJ1-4; no firm D call. CDR3 length: 12 residues. The ends were cut back, 2 bases at V and 7 bases at J, with 5 bases in the middle. CDR1 is MGHRA, CDR2 YSYEKL, per germline. The CDR3 loop is CASSQMGEKLFF. The CDR3 region has the DNA TGCGCCAGCAGCCAAATGGGTGAAAAACTGTTTTTT.

Many counts were recorded for this clonotype. The chain couples TRBV5-1 to TRBJ1-1; the D is unclear. CDR3 length: 17 amino acids. Germline V CDR1 and CDR2: SGHRS, YFSETQ. Trimming cost V 0 bases and J 1 base, with 16 bases left between them. CDR3 loop: CASSLAGVGQKNTEAFF. CDR3 DNA sequence: TGCGCCAGCAGCTTGGCCGGGGTCGGGCAGAAGAACACTGAAGCTTTCTTT.

This clonotype was recorded many times. This rearrangement joins TRBV12-3 or TRBV12-4 to TRBJ2-5; D call uncertain. The CDR3 has 14 residues. V gave up 1 base and J gave up 7 bases, with 13 bases separating them. The CDR3 DNA reads TGTGCCAGCAGTTTAGAGGCCAGTCGGGTGACCCAGTACTTC. It codes for CASSLEASRVTQYF.

This clonotype was seen many times. The chain combines TRBV4-3 with TRBJ2-7; D is perhaps TRBD1 (5 bases). Per the germline V gene, CDR1 is LGHNA and CDR2 is YSLEER. The germline V and J ends were trimmed by 0 bases and 2 bases, with 8 bases remaining between them. This CDR3 is built from 14 residues. The DNA of the CDR3 is TGCGCCAGCAGCCAAGATCGACAGACCTACGAGCAGTACTTC. Residues: CASSQDRQTYEQYF.

The rearrangement links TRBV6-2 or TRBV6-3 to TRBJ2-1; 8 bases match TRBD2. J gave up 2 bases and V 9 bases, and 9 bases lay outside the gene matches. This CDR3 spans 15 amino acids. The germline gives CDR1 MNHEY, CDR2 SVGEGT. The CDR3 is CASYRGGRTYNEQFF. The DNA for the CDR3 is TGTGCCAGTTACCGGGGCGGGAGGACCTACAATGAGCAGTTCTTC.

This clonotype has a count of ten or more. The V gene is TRBV29-1, the J gene TRBJ2-2; 7 positions match TRBD2. CDR3 length: 14 amino acids. From germline, CDR1 is SQVTM and CDR2 ANQGSEA. The V and J ends lost 6 bases and 1 base, in that order; junction bases with no gene match: 5. As DNA, the CDR3 is TGCAGCGTAGCGCTAGCGGTGAACACCGGGGAGCTGTTTTTT. Translating it yields CSVALAVNTGELFF.

This clonotype was counted at least ten times. The CDR3 region is CASSLGYAGWTPLHF. The CDR3 DNA reads as TGTGCCAGCAGCTTAGGGTATGCAGGGTGGACACCCCTCCACTTT. The V and J genes are TRBV7-2 and TRBJ1-6; a weak D match, TRBD1 (5 bases). V was trimmed by 1 base and J by 11 bases, leaving 15 bases between them. The CDR3 is made up of 15 amino acids. Germline V gene data show CDR1 as SGHTA and CDR2 as FQGNSA.

This clonotype was counted only a few times. This chain links TRBV11-1 with TRBJ2-2; TRBD1 matches 7 bases. J was trimmed by 5 bases and V by 5 bases; bases with no gene match: 8. Germline V gene lookup returns CDR1 SGHAT and CDR2 FQDESV (reference sequence). The CDR3 runs 15 residues. The DNA for the CDR3 is TGTGCCAGCAGCAAGCGACAGGGACGGACCGGGGAGCTGTTTTTT. Encoded protein: CASSKRQGRTGELFF.

This clonotype was seen repeatedly, ten times or more. The chain combines TRBV27 with TRBJ2-1, with 12 bases identical to TRBD2. The CDR3 is 18 amino acids. In germline, CDR1 is MNHEY, CDR2 SMNVEV (reference sequence). Losses at the gene ends were 5 bases for V and 3 bases for J; bases not matched to a gene: 11. CDR3 nucleotides: TGTGCCAGCAGTACAAAGGGGACTAGCGGGCGCTACTACAATGAGCAGTTCTTC. This translates into CASSTKGTSGRYYNEQFF.